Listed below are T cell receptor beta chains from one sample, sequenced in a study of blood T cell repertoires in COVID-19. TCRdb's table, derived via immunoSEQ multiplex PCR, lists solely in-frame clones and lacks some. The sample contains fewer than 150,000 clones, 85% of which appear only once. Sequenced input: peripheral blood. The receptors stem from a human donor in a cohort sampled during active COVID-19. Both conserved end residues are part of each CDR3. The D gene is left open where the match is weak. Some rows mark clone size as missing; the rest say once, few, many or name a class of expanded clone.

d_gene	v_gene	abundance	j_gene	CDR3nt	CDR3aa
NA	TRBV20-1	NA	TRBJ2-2	TGCAGTGCCTTACGGACCGGGGAGCTGTTTTTT	CSALRTGELFF
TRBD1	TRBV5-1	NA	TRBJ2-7	TGCGCCAGCAGCTTGGGACAGGGCCTTAATAAACACGAGCAGTACTTC	CASSLGQGLNKHEQYF
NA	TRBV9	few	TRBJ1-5	TGTGCCAGCGGGGGGGATGGGGTTAATCAGCCCCAGCATTTT	CASGGDGVNQPQHF
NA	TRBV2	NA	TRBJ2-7	TGTGCCAGCAGCGCCACCGGGGGACAGACCGGGGGTAGCGGAGGGCAGTACTTC	CASSATGGQTGGSGGQYF
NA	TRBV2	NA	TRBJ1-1	TGTGCCAGCAGCCCTTCCGTACATTCCCCTGAAGCTTTCTTT	CASSPSVHSPEAFF
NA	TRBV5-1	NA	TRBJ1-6	TGCGCCAGCAGCCCCAGGGAAAGTTCACCCCTCCACTTT	CASSPRESSPLHF
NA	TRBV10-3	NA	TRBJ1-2	TGTGCCATCAGTTCCCTGGCCTTACGGGGAAATGGCTACACCTTC	CAISSLALRGNGYTF
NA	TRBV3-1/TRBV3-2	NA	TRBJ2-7	TGTGCCAGCTTAAAATCAGGGGTCCACGAGCAGTACTTC	CASLKSGVHEQYF
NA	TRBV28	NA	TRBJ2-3	TGTGCCAGCAGTGGGACGGGGGAGGATCGGGATACGCAGTATTTT	CASSGTGEDRDTQYF
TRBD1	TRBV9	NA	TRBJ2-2	TGTGCCAGCAGCGCCAGACAGGGGGCTACCGGGGAGCTGTTTTTT	CASSARQGATGELFF
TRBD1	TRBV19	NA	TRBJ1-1	TGTGCCAGTAGTTACAGGGGTCGGACACCTGGCACTGAAGCTTTCTTT	CASSYRGRTPGTEAFF
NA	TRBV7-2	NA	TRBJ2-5	TGTGCCAGCAGCGCCAGGAATACAGAAGAGACCCAGTACTTC	CASSARNTEETQYF
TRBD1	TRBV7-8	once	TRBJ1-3	TGTGCCAGCAGCCCTGGGCGGACAGGGTCCTCTTTTGACTCTGGAAACACCATATATTTT	CASSPGRTGSSFDSGNTIYF
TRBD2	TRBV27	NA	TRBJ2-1	TGTGCCAGCAGTCTGAGCGGGAGGGCCAGTGAGCAGTTCTTC	CASSLSGRASEQFF
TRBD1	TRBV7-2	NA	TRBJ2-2	TGTGCCACCCAACGGACAGGGGGCTTTCCGCGGGAGCTGTTTTTT	CATQRTGGFPRELFF
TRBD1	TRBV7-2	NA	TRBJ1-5	TGTGCCAGCAGCTCAGGGACAGGCCCTAATGGGCCCCAGCATTTT	CASSSGTGPNGPQHF
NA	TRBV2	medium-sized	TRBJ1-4	TGTGCCAGCAGCCCAGGTGCAACTAATGAAAAACTGTTTTTT	CASSPGATNEKLFF
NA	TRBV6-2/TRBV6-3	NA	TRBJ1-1	TGTGCCAGCAGTTATTGGATGGACAGGAACACTGAAGCTTTCTTT	CASSYWMDRNTEAFF
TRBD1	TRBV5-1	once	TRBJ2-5	TGCGCCAGCAGCTCATCTACAGGGGGCGCGGAGACCCAGTACTTC	CASSSSTGGAETQYF
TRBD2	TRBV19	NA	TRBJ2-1	TGTGCCAGTAGTATGGGCGGGAGTCGCTACAATGAGCAGTTCTTC	CASSMGGSRYNEQFF
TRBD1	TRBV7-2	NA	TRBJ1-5	TGTGCCAGCAGCATCCAGACAGGGAACCAGCCCCAGCATTTT	CASSIQTGNQPQHF
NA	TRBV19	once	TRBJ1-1	TGTGCCAGCCGTACCAACAGGCCCGAAGCTTTCTTT	CASRTNRPEAFF
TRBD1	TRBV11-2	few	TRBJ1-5	TGTGCCAGCAGCTTGAGCCGGGGACAGGTCAATCAGCCCCAGCATTTT	CASSLSRGQVNQPQHF
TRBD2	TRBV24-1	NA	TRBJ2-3	TGTGCCACCCGTAGCGGGGACCGCACAGATACGCAGTATTTT	CATRSGDRTDTQYF
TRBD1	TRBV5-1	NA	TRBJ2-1	TGCGCCACCGGCACAGGGGCAGGTAATGAGCAGTTCTTC	CATGTGAGNEQFF
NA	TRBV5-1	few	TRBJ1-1	TGCGCCAGCAGCTTGGTTGGGGAGTTGGGCACTGAAGCTTTCTTT	CASSLVGELGTEAFF
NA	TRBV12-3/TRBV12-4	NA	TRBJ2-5	TGTGCCAGCAGTACCCGGGAGACCCAGTACTTC	CASSTRETQYF
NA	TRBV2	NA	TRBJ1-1	TGTGCCAGCAGTGAGGTCGGGATGAACACTGAAGCTTTCTTT	CASSEVGMNTEAFF
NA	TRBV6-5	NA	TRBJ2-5	TGTGCCAGCAGTTACGTGGGGGGCCAAGAGACCCAGTACTTC	CASSYVGGQETQYF
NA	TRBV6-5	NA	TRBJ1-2	TGTGCCAGCAGGACAGTTAACTATGGCTACACCTTC	CASRTVNYGYTF
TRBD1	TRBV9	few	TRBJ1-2	TGTGCCAGCAGCGTAGAGGGACAGGGGGCGTCGGGCTACACCTTC	CASSVEGQGASGYTF
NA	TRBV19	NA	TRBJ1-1	TGTGCCAGTAGTTTCGGGGGTCTCCTAGAACGAAGTGAAGCTTTCTTT	CASSFGGLLERSEAFF
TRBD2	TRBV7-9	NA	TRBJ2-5	TGTGCCAGCAGCCCCGCGGGACTAGTATCTGAGACCCAGTACTTC	CASSPAGLVSETQYF
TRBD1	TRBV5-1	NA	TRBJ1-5	TGCGCCAGCAGCTTGGACAGGGGGCAGCCCCAGCATTTT	CASSLDRGQPQHF
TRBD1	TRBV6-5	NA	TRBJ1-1	TGTGCCACCTACAGGGGCCACCCCATGAACACTGAAGCTTTCTTT	CATYRGHPMNTEAFF
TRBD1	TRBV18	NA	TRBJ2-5	TGTGCCAGCTCACCGAGGACAGGTCAAGAGACCCAGTACTTC	CASSPRTGQETQYF
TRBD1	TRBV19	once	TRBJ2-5	TGTGCCAGTAGCCTCCAGGGGGTCTTGCAAGAGACCCAGTACTTC	CASSLQGVLQETQYF
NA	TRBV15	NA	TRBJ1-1	TGTGCCACCAGCAGAGATCCGAGGAACACTGAAGCTTTCTTT	CATSRDPRNTEAFF
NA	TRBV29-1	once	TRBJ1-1	TGCAGCGTCCAAGGGGGGGTGGTCACTGAAGCTTTCTTT	CSVQGGVVTEAFF
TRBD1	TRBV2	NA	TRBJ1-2	TGTGCCAGCAGGGGGGGACAGGTTAACTATGGCTACACCTTC	CASRGGQVNYGYTF
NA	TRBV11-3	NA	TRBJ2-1	TGTGCCAGCAGACTTCTCAATGAGCAGTTCTTC	CASRLLNEQFF
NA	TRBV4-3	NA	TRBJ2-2	TGCGCCAGCAGCCAAGATCCGGGATCGGCGGGCATAACTACCGGGGAGCTGTTTTTT	CASSQDPGSAGITTGELFF
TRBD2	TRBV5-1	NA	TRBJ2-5	TGCGCCAGCAGACCCGGACTAGCGGGGGGAGAGGAGACCCAGTACTTC	CASRPGLAGGEETQYF
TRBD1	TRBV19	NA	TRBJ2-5	TGTGCCAGTAGTCCAAGGGGGACAGGGTCCACGGAGACCCAGTACTTC	CASSPRGTGSTETQYF
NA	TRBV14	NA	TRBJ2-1	TGTGCCAGCAGCGACGACCACTCAGGCTTATCCTACAATGAGCAGTTCTTC	CASSDDHSGLSYNEQFF
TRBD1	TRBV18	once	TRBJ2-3	TGTGCCAGCTCAGCCGGACAGGGGGCGGGAAGCACAGATACGCAGTATTTT	CASSAGQGAGSTDTQYF
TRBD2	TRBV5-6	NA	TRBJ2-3	TGTGCCAGCAGCTTGGGGCCTAGCGGGAGCACAGATACGCAGTATTTT	CASSLGPSGSTDTQYF
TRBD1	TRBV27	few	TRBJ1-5	TGTGCCAGCAGTCCTTCGACAGGGGCACGCAATCAGCCCCAGCATTTT	CASSPSTGARNQPQHF
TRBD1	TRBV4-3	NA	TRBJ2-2	TGCGCCAGCAGCCAAGGAGCTGGGACAGCTTCCACCGGGGAGCTGTTTTTT	CASSQGAGTASTGELFF
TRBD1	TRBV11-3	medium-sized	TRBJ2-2	TGTGCCAGCAGCGAAGGGACAGGGGACACCGGGGAGCTGTTTTTT	CASSEGTGDTGELFF
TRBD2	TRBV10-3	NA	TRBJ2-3	TGTGCCAGCTTATCTACTAGCGGGGGGGCCGTAGATACGCAGTATTTT	CASLSTSGGAVDTQYF
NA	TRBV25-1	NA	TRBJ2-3	TGTGCCAGCAGTGAACCGTTGGGCCAGGGAATCACAGATACGCAGTATTTT	CASSEPLGQGITDTQYF
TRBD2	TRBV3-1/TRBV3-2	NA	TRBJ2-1	TGTGCCAGCAGTCGAGCGGGGGGGGAGCAGTTCTTC	CASSRAGGEQFF
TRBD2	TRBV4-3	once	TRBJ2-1	TGCGCCAGCAGCCAAGATTCTAGCGGGAGGACCAATGAGCAGTTCTTC	CASSQDSSGRTNEQFF
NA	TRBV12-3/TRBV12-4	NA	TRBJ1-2	TGTGCCAGCACCCCCCCACAGAGTTATGGCTACACCTTC	CASTPPQSYGYTF
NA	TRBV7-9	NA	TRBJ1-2	TGTGCCAGCAGCAGGGACACCTATGGCTACACCTTC	CASSRDTYGYTF
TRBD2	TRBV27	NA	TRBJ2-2	TGTGCCAGCAGTTCGGAACTAGCGGGAGTAGGAACCGGGGAGCTGTTTTTT	CASSSELAGVGTGELFF
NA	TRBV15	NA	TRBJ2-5	TGTGCCAGCACCAACGGGGAAGAGACCCAGTACTTC	CASTNGEETQYF